This T cell receptor beta chain appears in the sequencing data of a study of T cell changes during pregnancy in multiple sclerosis. Method: immunoSEQ multiplex PCR; TCRdb's copy keeps in-frame clones and lacks some. The data hold around 63,000 clones, with 91% observed a single time. The germline gives CDR1 SGHRS, CDR2 YFSETQ. V trimming: 4 bases; J trimming: 3 bases; junction bases outside the gene matches: 4. The CDR3 is made up of 14 amino acids. The chain recombines TRBV5-1 with TRBJ1-5; 7 nucleotides align to TRBD1. The sequenced sample was peripheral blood, obtained after pregnancy. The TCR comes from a female donor in good health, enrolled as a control in a pregnancy study. The chain's CDR3 is CASSETGINQPQHF. The CDR3 DNA reads TGCGCCAGCAGCGAGACAGGGATCAATCAGCCCCAGCATTTT.